The subject of this entry is one TCR beta chain. Its antigen remains unidentified. A much more abundant neighbour one base away suggests this may be a read error. The lymph nodes were axillary draining lymph nodes from breast cancer patients. A single record per CDR3 protein comes from TCRdb applying MiXCR to the multiplex PCR reads. The data contain about 110,000 distinct CDR3 sequences, about 30% of them singletons. Trimming cost V 5 bases and J 2 bases, with 15 bases left between them. CDR1 and CDR2 from the germline V gene are SGHTA and FQGNSA. The CDR3 contains 15 residues. The data are from a study of breast tumors, draining lymph nodes, adjacent tissues. The study, taken as a whole, reports: Compared with lymph nodes, tumors were less diverse; compared with nontumor tissue, more. Tumor T cell lymph node origin was a supported hypothesis, not proven.

Sequencing used axillary lymph node tissue. This sequence originates from a female donor with breast cancer. Some clones in this sample may be carry-over from other donors' samples. V is TRBV7-2 and J is TRBJ1-1; D remains unclear. The CDR3 here is CASSPEHRGNTEAFF. CDR3 bases: TGTGCCAGCAGCCCAGAGCACCGGGGAAACACTGAAGCTTTCTTT. Using reference TRBV7-2 and TRBJ1-1 for the parts outside the CDR3, the full variable domain is GAGVSQSPSNKVTEKGKDVELRCDPISGHTALYWYRQSLGQGLEFLIYFQGNSAPDKSGLPSDRFSAERTGGSVSTLTIQRTQQEDSAVYLCASSPEHRGNTEAFFGQGTRLTVV.